What follows are 30 T cell receptor beta chains derived from one specimen sequenced in a study of T-cell memory formation after mild COVID-19. Via MiXCR, TCRdb re-called the 5' RACE reads, giving one row per CDR3 protein. The profile shows around 340,000 distinct CDR3 sequences, 10% to 15% of them singletons. The source material was PBMCs or a T cell subset sorted from them (not recorded which). These receptors came from a young man who had mild COVID-19 (a few samples of this study predate the infection). Cell type and time point are not known.

This clonotype was observed a few times. The chain links TRBV6-2 or TRBV6-3 to TRBJ2-2; possible D gene TRBD2, 5 bases. Germline CDR1 MNHEY, CDR2 SVGEGT. The V end was cut by 6 bases, the J end by 5 bases, with 13 bases between. The CDR3 length is 14 residues. DNA for the CDR3: TGTGCCAGCAGCGCCACTAGTCCGACCGGGGAGCTGTTTTTT. It translates to CASSATSPTGELFF.

This chain links TRBV10-3 with TRBJ1-2, with D possibly TRBD1 on 5 matching bases. Germline V gene data show CDR1 as ENHRY and CDR2 as SYGVKD. This CDR3 is built from 14 residues. The V gene lost 9 bases and the J gene lost 0 bases, with 14 bases spanning the gap. The CDR3 DNA reads as TGTGCCATAGCCCCGAGGGGAGCTAACTATGGCTACACCTTC. The encoded protein is CAIAPRGANYGYTF.

The chain joins TRBV6-5 to TRBJ2-3, with TRBD2 matching 8 bases. J gave up 9 bases and V 6 bases, and 5 bases lay outside the gene matches. Germline CDR1 is MNHEY and CDR2 is SVGAGI. The CDR3 runs 12 residues. The DNA of the CDR3 is TGTGCCAGCAGCCATAGCGGGGTGACGCAGTATTTT. Protein sequence: CASSHSGVTQYF.

The chain recombines TRBV6-2 or TRBV6-3 with TRBJ2-1; TRBD2 might be the D (7 bases). This CDR3 is built from 13 residues. V dropped 8 bases and J dropped 5 bases, with 13 bases sitting between them. In germline, CDR1 is MNHEY, CDR2 SVGEGT. The CDR3 DNA sequence: TGTGCCAGCCGGGGGGCCCATCACAATGAGCAGTTCTTC. It is translated as CASRGAHHNEQFF.

The gene calls are TRBV7-9 and TRBJ1-2; TRBD1 might be the D (5 bases). Looked up from germline, CDR1 is SEHNR and CDR2 is FQNEAQ (reference sequence). Trimming stripped 0 bases from V and 4 bases from J, with 12 bases between. The CDR3 sequence is 15 residues long. CDR3 sequence reads: CASSLAGGTGYGYTF. CDR3 bases: TGTGCCAGCAGCTTAGCTGGGGGAACAGGCTATGGCTACACCTTC.

This clonotype was seen only a few times. The rearrangement links TRBV7-9 to TRBJ1-3, with D possibly matching TRBD1 (5 bases). This CDR3 contains 13 residues. Trimming removed 7 bases at V and 3 bases at J, with 10 bases between. Germline CDR1 and CDR2: SEHNR and FQNEAQ (reference sequence). The CDR3 is CASTGTYGNTIYF. The CDR3 DNA reads as TGTGCCAGCACCGGGACCTATGGAAACACCATATATTTT. Using reference TRBV7-9 and TRBJ1-3 for the parts outside the CDR3, the full variable domain is DTGVSQNPRHKITKRGQNVTFRCDPISEHNRLYWYRQTLGQGPEFLTYFQNEAQLEKSRLLSDRFSAERPKGSFSTLEIQRTEQGDSAMYLCASTGTYGNTIYFGEGSWLTVV.

This chain connects TRBV7-2 to TRBJ2-5; 10 bases map to TRBD1. Per the germline V gene, CDR1 is SGHTA and CDR2 is FQGNSA. V shed 6 bases and J 4 bases; nucleotides not matched to a gene: 5. CDR3 length equals 14 residues. The CDR3 region has the DNA TGTGCCAGCAGTTCCGGGACAGGGGTAGAGACCCAGTACTTC. Translating gives CASSSGTGVETQYF.

At least ten counts were recorded for this clonotype. The gene calls are TRBV6-2 or TRBV6-3 and TRBJ2-4; D unclear. Germline-derived CDR1 and CDR2 are MNHEY and SVGEGT. The CDR3 runs to 13 residues. V was clipped by 5 bases and J by 16 bases, with 21 bases between them. CDR3 sequence: CASSDDPTDMGYF. CDR3 bases: TGTGCCAGCAGTGACGATCCAACCGACATGGGCTACTTC.

This clonotype was observed a handful of times. The CDR3 reads CASSLARGVRQYF. CDR3 nucleotide sequence: TGTGCCAGCAGCTTAGCGCGCGGGGTACGGCAGTACTTC. This chain joins TRBV7-9 and TRBJ2-7; possibly TRBD2 for D (6 bases). CDR1 and CDR2 from the germline V gene are SEHNR and FQNEAQ (reference sequence). CDR3 length: 13 amino acids. V lost 0 bases to trimming and J lost 9 bases, with 12 bases between them.

The rearrangement links TRBV6-2 or TRBV6-3 to TRBJ2-5; D is undetermined. V was clipped by 0 bases and J by 4 bases, with 6 bases between them. CDR3 length equals 13 residues. The V gene's germline CDR1 is MNHEY and CDR2 SVGEGT. The CDR3 region is CASSYSSPETQYF. The CDR3 region has the DNA TGTGCCAGCAGTTACTCGTCCCCAGAGACCCAGTACTTC.

This chain joins TRBV25-1 and TRBJ2-3; D gene unclear. The CDR3 has 13 amino acids. The V gene's germline CDR1 is MGHDK and CDR2 SYGVNS. Trimming removed 7 bases from V and 4 bases from J, with 12 bases in between. Here the CDR3 DNA reads TGTGCCAGCAAGGGTAAAGGCCCAGATACGCAGTATTTT. Residues: CASKGKGPDTQYF.

This clonotype was found a few times. The chain is built from TRBV24-1 and TRBJ2-5; D is uncertain. The CDR3 loop spans 12 amino acids. V lost 4 bases to trimming and J lost 5 bases, with 7 bases between them. Per germline, CDR1 KGHDR and CDR2 SFDVKD. The CDR3 DNA reads as TGTGCCACCAGTGAGCGAATTGAGACCCAGTACTTC. Translating it yields CATSERIETQYF.

In DNA, the CDR3 is TGCAGCGTTGAAGATGGGCAGGAAGGATACGAGCAGTACTTC. As protein: CSVEDGQEGYEQYF. This chain links TRBV29-1 with TRBJ2-7; D unresolved. Trimming took 0 bases from V and 4 from J, leaving 13 bases between them. Germline CDR1 SQVTM, CDR2 ANQGSEA. CDR3 length equals 14 residues.

This clonotype was found a few times. This chain joins TRBV12-2 and TRBJ2-1. TRBV12-2 is tagged as a pseudogene. CDR3 size: 15 residues. The CDR3 loop reads CASRLALDENNEQFF. CDR3 nucleotides: TGTGCAAGTCGCTTAGCGCTAGACGAAAACAATGAGCAGTTCTTC.

The chain recombines TRBV4-2 with TRBJ2-3, with D uncertain. The CDR3 loop spans 12 amino acids. The V gene lost 1 base and the J gene lost 7 bases, with 6 bases spanning the gap. Germline CDR1 is LGHNA and CDR2 is YNFKEQ. In nucleotides, the CDR3 is TGTGCCAGCAGCCAAGCTGTGAATACGCAGTATTTT. Amino acids: CASSQAVNTQYF.

This chain uses TRBV27 with TRBJ2-7; D may be TRBD1 (6 bases). Trimming cost V 5 bases and J 0 bases, with 8 bases left between them. The CDR3 consists of 13 residues. The germline CDR1 and CDR2 sequences are MNHEY and SMNVEV (reference sequence). The CDR3 sequence: CASSLTGSYEQYF. The CDR3 DNA reads TGTGCCAGCAGTCTGACAGGCTCCTACGAGCAGTACTTC.

This clonotype was seen a handful of times. This rearrangement joins TRBV6-5 to TRBJ1-3; D is possibly TRBD1 (6 bases). The CDR3 loop spans 14 amino acids. Germline assignment: CDR1 MNHEY and CDR2 SVGAGI. V gave up 6 bases and J gave up 2 bases, with 11 bases separating them. CDR3 in amino acids: CASRLRTAGNTIYF. CDR3 in DNA: TGTGCCAGCAGGCTTCGGACAGCTGGAAACACCATATATTTT.

A few counts support this clonotype. The chain is built from TRBV6-5 and TRBJ2-3; tentatively, D is TRBD2 (5 bases). The CDR3 is made up of 15 amino acids. The V gene's germline CDR1 is MNHEY and CDR2 SVGAGI. Trimming removed 0 bases from V and 3 bases from J, with 10 bases in between. The CDR3 is CASSYSRGITDTQYF. CDR3 in DNA: TGTGCCAGCAGTTACTCGAGAGGGATAACAGATACGCAGTATTTT.

The chain recombines TRBV6-2 or TRBV6-3 with TRBJ2-7; D is perhaps TRBD1 (5 bases). The length of the CDR3 is 16 residues. Germline V gene sequence: CDR1 MNHEY, CDR2 SVGEGT. V was trimmed by 2 bases and J by 5 bases, leaving 19 bases between them. The DNA of the CDR3 is TGTGCCAGCAGTTACCGGGTGGCGGCAGGGTCACACGAGCAGTACTTC. Protein sequence: CASSYRVAAGSHEQYF.

This clonotype appeared many times. The chain combines TRBV6-4 with TRBJ2-3; D is perhaps TRBD2 (6 bases). Germline V gives CDR1 MRHNA, CDR2 SNTAGT. The CDR3 loop spans 14 amino acids. V dropped 3 bases and J dropped 6 bases, with 13 bases sitting between them. The CDR3 loop is CASSEARGMDTQYF. CDR3 coding DNA: TGTGCCAGCAGTGAGGCCCGGGGGATGGATACGCAGTATTTT.

The genes are TRBV12-3 or TRBV12-4 and TRBJ2-7, with 8 bases fitting TRBD1. V shed 5 bases and J 1 base; nucleotides not matched to a gene: 10. The CDR3 spans 16 residues. The CDR3 is CASSGGPGQASYEQYF. For the CDR3, the DNA is TGTGCCAGCAGTGGGGGTCCGGGACAGGCGTCCTACGAGCAGTACTTC.

The CDR3 reads CASRTVERGAPGMNTEAFF. Written as DNA, the CDR3 is TGCGCCAGCAGAACCGTCGAGAGGGGGGCGCCGGGAATGAACACTGAAGCTTTCTTT. The chain uses TRBV10-2 and TRBJ1-1, with a tentative D call TRBD1 (6 bases). V gave up 6 bases and J gave up 0 bases, with 26 bases separating them. The CDR3 is made up of 19 amino acids. Looked up from germline, CDR1 is WSHSY and CDR2 is SAAADI.

In its sample, this clonotype was seen a few times. This rearrangement joins TRBV4-1 to TRBJ1-5, with D possibly being TRBD1 (5 bases). V was clipped by 4 bases and J by 5 bases, with 9 bases between them. CDR1 is MGHRA, CDR2 YSYEKL, per germline. The CDR3 has 13 residues. CDR3 bases: TGCGCCAGCAGCCGCCGGGGGGATCAGCCCCAGCATTTT. Amino acid sequence: CASSRRGDQPQHF.

This clonotype was found a few times. The DNA is omitted, as the CDR3 cannot be located on it reliably, and the CDR3 follows TCRdb's listing. J is TRBJ1-4 and V is TRBV12-3 or TRBV12-4; the D call TRBD1 from the table was never checked on the DNA. The CDR3 totals 15 residues, both ends included. The chain's CDR3 is CASSSGQGLVKLFFF.

This clonotype was counted only a few times. The chain couples TRBV6-5 to TRBJ1-1; no firm D call. The CDR3 totals 14 residues. V lost 7 bases and J lost 6, with 18 bases in between. From germline, CDR1 is MNHEY and CDR2 SVGAGI. The CDR3 nucleotides are TGTGCCAGCACCCAGGATTGGGCAGCTCCTGAAGCTTTCTTT. Amino acids: CASTQDWAAPEAFF.

The chain uses TRBV12-3 or TRBV12-4 and TRBJ1-6, with D possibly matching TRBD1 (5 bases). The CDR3 is 15 residues long. Trimming pared 6 bases from V and 5 bases from J, leaving 14 bases between. In DNA, the CDR3 is TGTGCCAGCAGATCCCAGGGTTTGCATAATTCACCCCTCCACTTT. Amino acid sequence: CASRSQGLHNSPLHF.

V usage is TRBV7-9 and J usage is TRBJ2-1; 11 nucleotides align to TRBD2. This CDR3 comprises 15 residues. The germline gives CDR1 SEHNR, CDR2 FQNEAQ (reference sequence). V lost 6 bases, J lost 7 bases, and 8 bases stayed unmatched. CDR3 nucleotides: TGTGCCAGCAGTTCTACTAGCGGGGGCTGGAATGAGCAGTTCTTC. The encoded protein is CASSSTSGGWNEQFF.

The rearrangement links TRBV9 to TRBJ1-1; D remains unclear. V was clipped by 3 bases and J by 5 bases, with 17 bases between them. The CDR3 runs to 15 residues. Germline CDR1 SGDLS, CDR2 YYNGEE. The CDR3 region has the DNA TGTGCCAGCAGCGGTTCCGGGCATTCGGGGACTGAAGCTTTCTTT. Protein sequence: CASSGSGHSGTEAFF.

This clonotype has more than one count but fewer than ten. V gene TRBV5-1 combines with J gene TRBJ1-2; 8 bases agree with TRBD1. V was clipped by 3 bases and J by 7 bases; unmatched bases: 8. Germline-derived CDR1 and CDR2 are SGHRS and YFSETQ. This CDR3 contains 14 residues. In DNA form, the CDR3 reads TGCGCCAGCAGCTCGCCCGGGACAGGTTTTGGCTACACCTTC. Amino acid sequence: CASSSPGTGFGYTF.

The sample holds a few counts of this clonotype. This sequence joins TRBV5-1 and TRBJ2-5, with D unresolved. Germline CDR1 and CDR2: SGHRS and YFSETQ. Trimming stripped 2 bases from V and 4 bases from J, with 9 bases between. The CDR3 is made up of 13 amino acids. The CDR3: CASSLGFGETQYF. The CDR3 nucleotides are TGCGCCAGCAGCTTAGGATTCGGAGAGACCCAGTACTTC.